The clone carrying this TCR beta chain came up once. This table comes from immunoSEQ multiplex PCR, and its TCRdb copy is limited to in-frame clones, with some not included. This repertoire shows around 200,000 clones, 88% found once; its top ten account for around 2.6%. These data originate in a study of blood T cell repertoires in COVID-19. Looked up from germline, CDR1 is SGHNT and CDR2 is YENEEA. The CDR3 consists of 16 residues. After removal of 0 bases from V and 2 bases from J, the junction contained 1 base not matched to a gene. The specimen sequenced was PBMCs or T cells enriched from blood (not recorded which). The sequence derives from a woman aged 30 to 39 who had recovered from COVID-19. The V and J genes are TRBV11-3 and TRBJ2-6; 7 bases align to TRBD2. CDR3 sequence reads: CASSLDAGAGANVLTF. The CDR3 DNA is TGTGCCAGCAGCTTAGATGCGGGAGCTGGGGCCAACGTCCTGACTTTC.